This T cell receptor beta chain was observed in a study of blood T cell dynamics during melanoma immunotherapy. Profiled with immunoSEQ multiplex PCR; TCRdb holds only in-frame clones, not every one. The sample consists of more than 10,000 clones, roughly 80% of them appearing once. Stated time point: week 3, after first cycle of checkpoint inhibitor. Worth noting for this clone: The same CDR3 can be traced to other DNA sequences in this sample.

Sequenced material: blood, taken from a patient treated with checkpoint blockade. This sequence originates from a human donor with melanoma.

CDR3 nucleotide sequence: TGTGCCAGCAGCTTAAGTCGGGATACGCAGTATTTT. Amino acids: CASSLSRDTQYF. This chain joins TRBV7-2 and TRBJ2-3, with D hard to call. The CDR3 consists of 12 residues. Trimming left V 2 bases short and J 6 bases short, with 6 bases between. Germline values: CDR1 SGHTA, CDR2 FQGNSA.